The clone carrying this T cell receptor beta chain was observed at least ten times. The target antigen is unknown. The ends were cut back, 3 bases at V and 0 bases at J, with 14 bases in the middle. This CDR3 has 16 amino acids. The germline V gene encodes CDR1 ENHRY and CDR2 SYGVKD. The data stem from a study of glioma-infiltrating T cells. Using RNA template, CDR3s of TCR alpha and beta were amplified with iRepertoire arm-PCR. TCRdb passed the multiplex PCR reads through MiXCR, listing each CDR3 protein once. The sample has 100,000 to 150,000 distinct CDR3 sequences, roughly 20% seen once. Points from the study as a whole: Above-expected tissue-blood divergence occurred in all gliomas, most in low-grade ones. CDR3 overlap between tissue and blood was very small.

This clonotype originated in a human donor with low-grade glioma or glioblastoma, undergoing nonglioma brain surgery, or in good health (not recorded which). Sequencing was carried out using glioma tissue, nonneoplastic brain tissue, or PBMCs (not recorded which). The chain couples TRBV10-3 to TRBJ2-5; D is unclear. CDR3 coding DNA: TGTGCCATCAGTGATGGGTACGGGTGGTACCAAGAGACCCAGTACTTC. Protein product: CAISDGYGWYQETQYF.